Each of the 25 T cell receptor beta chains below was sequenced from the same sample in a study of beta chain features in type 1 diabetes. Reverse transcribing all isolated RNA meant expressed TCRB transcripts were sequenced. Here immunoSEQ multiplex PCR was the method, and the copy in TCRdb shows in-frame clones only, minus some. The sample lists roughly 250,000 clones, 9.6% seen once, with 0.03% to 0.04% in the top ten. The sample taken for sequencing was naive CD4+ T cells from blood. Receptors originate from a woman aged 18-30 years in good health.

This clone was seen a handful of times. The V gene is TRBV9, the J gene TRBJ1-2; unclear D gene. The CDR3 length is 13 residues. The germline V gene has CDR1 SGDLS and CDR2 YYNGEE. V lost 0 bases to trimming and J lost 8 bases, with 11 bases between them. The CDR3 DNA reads TGTGCCAGCAGCGTAGGGTTGCGAGGGGGCTACACCTTC. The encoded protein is CASSVGLRGGYTF.

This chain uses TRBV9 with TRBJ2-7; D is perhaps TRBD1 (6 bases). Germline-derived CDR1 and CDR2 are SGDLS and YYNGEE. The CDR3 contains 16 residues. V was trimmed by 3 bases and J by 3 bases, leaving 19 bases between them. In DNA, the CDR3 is TGTGCCAGCAGCGAGAGGGTAGCAAGGGGGTTCTACGAGCAGTACTTC. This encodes CASSERVARGFYEQYF.

CDR3 bases: TGTGCCAGCAGCCCGTTGACAGGAAGTTTCTCTGGAAACACCATATATTTT. Translation: CASSPLTGSFSGNTIYF. The chain has TRBV7-2 and TRBJ1-3; TRBD1 is a possible D gene (6 bases). Germline CDR1 is SGHTA and CDR2 is FQGNSA. CDR3 size: 17 residues. Trimming removed 5 bases from V and 0 bases from J, with 17 bases in between.

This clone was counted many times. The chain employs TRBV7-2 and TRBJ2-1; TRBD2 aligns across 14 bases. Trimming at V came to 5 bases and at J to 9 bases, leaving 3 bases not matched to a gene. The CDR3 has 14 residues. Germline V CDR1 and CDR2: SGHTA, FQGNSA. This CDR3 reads CASSPGLAGAEQFF. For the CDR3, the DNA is TGTGCCAGCAGCCCGGGACTAGCGGGGGCTGAGCAGTTCTTC.

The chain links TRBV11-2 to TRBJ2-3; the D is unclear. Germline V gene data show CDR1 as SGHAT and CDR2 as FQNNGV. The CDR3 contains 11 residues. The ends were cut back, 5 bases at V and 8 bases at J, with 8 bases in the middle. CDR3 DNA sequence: TGTGCCAGCAGCCTTGGAGCTACGCAGTATTTT. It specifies CASSLGATQYF.

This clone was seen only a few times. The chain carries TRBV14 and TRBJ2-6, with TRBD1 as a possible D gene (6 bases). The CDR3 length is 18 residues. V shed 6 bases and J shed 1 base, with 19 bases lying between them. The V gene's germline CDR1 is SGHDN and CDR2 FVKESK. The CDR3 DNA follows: TGTGCCAGCAGTCAATGGCCGGGACAACCTTCTGGGGCCAACGTCCTGACTTTC. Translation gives CASSQWPGQPSGANVLTF.

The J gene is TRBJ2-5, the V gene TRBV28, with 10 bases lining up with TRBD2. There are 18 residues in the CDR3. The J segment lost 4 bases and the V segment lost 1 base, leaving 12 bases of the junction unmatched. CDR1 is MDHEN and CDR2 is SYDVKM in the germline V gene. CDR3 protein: CASSLYRASGRARETQYF. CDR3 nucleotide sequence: TGTGCCAGCAGTTTATACAGGGCAAGCGGGAGGGCCCGAGAGACCCAGTACTTC. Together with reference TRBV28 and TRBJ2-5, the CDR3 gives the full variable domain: DVKVTQSSRYLVKRTGEKVFLECVQDMDHENMFWYRQDPGLGLRLIYFSYDVKMKEKGDIPEGYSVSREKKERFSLILESASTNQTSMYLCASSLYRASGRARETQYFGPGTRLLVL.

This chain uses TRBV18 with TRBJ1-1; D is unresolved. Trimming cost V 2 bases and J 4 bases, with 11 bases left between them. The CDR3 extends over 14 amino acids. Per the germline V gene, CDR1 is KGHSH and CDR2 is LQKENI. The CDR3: CASSPVQAPTEAFF. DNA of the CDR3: TGTGCCAGCTCACCAGTGCAGGCCCCCACTGAAGCTTTCTTT.

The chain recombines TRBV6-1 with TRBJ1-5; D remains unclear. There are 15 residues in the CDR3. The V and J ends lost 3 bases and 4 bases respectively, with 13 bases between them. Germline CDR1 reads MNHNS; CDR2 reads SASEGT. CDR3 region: CASSDGTGRNQPQHF. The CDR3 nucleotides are TGTGCCAGCAGTGACGGAACGGGTAGGAATCAGCCCCAGCATTTT.

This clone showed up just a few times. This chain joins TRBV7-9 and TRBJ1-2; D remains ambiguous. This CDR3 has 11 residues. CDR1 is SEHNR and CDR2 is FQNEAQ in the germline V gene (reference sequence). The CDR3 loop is CVAGTNYGYTF. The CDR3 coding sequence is TGTGTAGCGGGGACTAACTATGGCTACACCTTC.

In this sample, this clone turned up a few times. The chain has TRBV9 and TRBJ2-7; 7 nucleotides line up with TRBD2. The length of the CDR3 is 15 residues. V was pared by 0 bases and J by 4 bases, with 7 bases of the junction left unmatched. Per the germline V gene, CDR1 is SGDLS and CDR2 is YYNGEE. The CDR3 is CASSVAPSGGYEQYF. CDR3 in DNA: TGTGCCAGCAGCGTAGCCCCTAGCGGAGGTTACGAGCAGTACTTC. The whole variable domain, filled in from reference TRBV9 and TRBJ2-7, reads DSGVTQTPKHLITATGQRVTLRCSPRSGDLSVYWYQQSLDQGLQFLIQYYNGEERAKGNILERFSAQQFPDLHSELNLSSLELGDSALYFCASSVAPSGGYEQYFGPGTRLTVT.

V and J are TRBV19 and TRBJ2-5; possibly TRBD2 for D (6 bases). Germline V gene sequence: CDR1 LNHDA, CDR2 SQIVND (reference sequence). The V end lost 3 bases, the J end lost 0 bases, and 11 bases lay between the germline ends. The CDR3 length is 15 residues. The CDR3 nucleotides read TGTGCCAGTAGTATCGGCGGGGAGGACCAAGAGACCCAGTACTTC. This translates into CASSIGGEDQETQYF.

The CDR3 nucleotides are TGTGCCAGCAGCTATCCACAGGGGAGTTCACCCTACGAGCAGTACTTC. Its translation: CASSYPQGSSPYEQYF. This chain links TRBV6-6 with TRBJ2-7; 7 bases line up with TRBD1. Germline V CDR1 and CDR2: MNHNY, SVGAGI (reference sequence). Unmatched junction bases numbered 13, after V lost 6 bases and J lost 2 bases. The CDR3 spans 16 residues.

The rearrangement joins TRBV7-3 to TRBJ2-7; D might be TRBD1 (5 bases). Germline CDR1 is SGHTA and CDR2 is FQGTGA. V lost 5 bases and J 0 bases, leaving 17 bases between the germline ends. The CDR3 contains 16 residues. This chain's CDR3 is CASSLEDTGRSYEQYF. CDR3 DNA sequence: TGTGCCAGCAGCCTAGAGGACACAGGCCGCTCCTACGAGCAGTACTTC.

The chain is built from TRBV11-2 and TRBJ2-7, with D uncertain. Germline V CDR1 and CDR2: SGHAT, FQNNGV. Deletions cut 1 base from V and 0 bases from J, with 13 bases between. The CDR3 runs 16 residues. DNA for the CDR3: TGTGCCAGCAGCTTAGGTCTGGGCATCGGCTCCTACGAGCAGTACTTC. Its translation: CASSLGLGIGSYEQYF.

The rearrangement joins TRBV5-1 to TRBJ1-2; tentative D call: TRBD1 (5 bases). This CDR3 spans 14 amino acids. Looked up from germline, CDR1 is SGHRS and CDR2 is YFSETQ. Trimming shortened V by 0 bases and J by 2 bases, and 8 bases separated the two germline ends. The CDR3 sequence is CASSLVAGNYGYTF. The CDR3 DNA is TGCGCCAGCAGCTTGGTGGCAGGGAACTATGGCTACACCTTC.

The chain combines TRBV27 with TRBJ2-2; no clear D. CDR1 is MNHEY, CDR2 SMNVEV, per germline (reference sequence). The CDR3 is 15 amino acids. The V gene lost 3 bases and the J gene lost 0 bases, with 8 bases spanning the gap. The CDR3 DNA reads TGTGCCAGCAGTTTTTGGCTAGCGAACACCGGGGAGCTGTTTTTT. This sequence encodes CASSFWLANTGELFF.

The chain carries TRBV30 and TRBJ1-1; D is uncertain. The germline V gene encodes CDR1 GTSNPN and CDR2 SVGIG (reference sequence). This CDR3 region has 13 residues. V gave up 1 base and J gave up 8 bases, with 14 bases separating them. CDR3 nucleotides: TGTGCCTGGAGTGGGACGGGGTTCGGCGAAGCTTTCTTT. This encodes CAWSGTGFGEAFF. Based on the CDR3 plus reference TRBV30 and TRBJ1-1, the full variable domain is SQTIHQWPATLVQPVGSPLSLECTVEGTSNPNLYWYRQAAGRGLQLLFYSVGIGQISSEVPQNLSASRPQDRQFILSSKKLLLSDSGFYLCAWSGTGFGEAFFGQGTRLTVV.

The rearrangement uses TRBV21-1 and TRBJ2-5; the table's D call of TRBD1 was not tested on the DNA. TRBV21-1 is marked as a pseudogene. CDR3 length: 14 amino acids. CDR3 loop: CASNRQGIGETQYF. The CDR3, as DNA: TGTGCCAGCAACCGACAGGGGATTGGTGAGACCCAGTACTTC.

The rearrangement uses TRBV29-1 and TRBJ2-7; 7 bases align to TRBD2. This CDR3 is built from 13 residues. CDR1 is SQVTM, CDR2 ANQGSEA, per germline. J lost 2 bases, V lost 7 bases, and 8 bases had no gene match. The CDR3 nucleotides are TGCAGCGGTTCAGCGGGGTTACCCTACGAGCAGTACTTC. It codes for CSGSAGLPYEQYF.

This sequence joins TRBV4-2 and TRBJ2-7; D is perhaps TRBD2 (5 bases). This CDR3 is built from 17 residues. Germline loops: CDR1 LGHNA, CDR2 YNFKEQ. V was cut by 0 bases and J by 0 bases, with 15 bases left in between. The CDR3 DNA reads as TGTGCCAGCAGCCAAGACCGACTATCCTCGGGCTCCTACGAGCAGTACTTC. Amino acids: CASSQDRLSSGSYEQYF.

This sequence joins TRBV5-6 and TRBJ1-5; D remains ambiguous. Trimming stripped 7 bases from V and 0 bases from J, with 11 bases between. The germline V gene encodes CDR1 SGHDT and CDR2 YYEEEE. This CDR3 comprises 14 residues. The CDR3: CASGISGSNQPQHF. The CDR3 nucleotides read TGTGCCAGCGGAATTTCGGGTAGCAATCAGCCCCAGCATTTT.

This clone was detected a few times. CDR3 DNA sequence: TGCAGCGTTGTCCTAGGGGGCAGGGAAAAAAACATTCAGTACTTC. This encodes CSVVLGGREKNIQYF. The V call is TRBV29-1, the J call TRBJ2-4; 7 nucleotides match TRBD1. Germline values: CDR1 SQVTM, CDR2 ANQGSEA. The CDR3 extends over 15 amino acids. With 4 bases clipped from V and 4 bases from J, the junction kept 10 bases outside the gene matches.

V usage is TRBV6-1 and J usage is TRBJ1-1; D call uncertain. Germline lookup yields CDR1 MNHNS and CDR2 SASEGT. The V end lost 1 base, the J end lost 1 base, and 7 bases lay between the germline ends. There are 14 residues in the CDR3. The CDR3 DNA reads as TGTGCCAGCAGTGAAGGTGTAGCGAACACTGAAGCTTTCTTT. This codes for CASSEGVANTEAFF.

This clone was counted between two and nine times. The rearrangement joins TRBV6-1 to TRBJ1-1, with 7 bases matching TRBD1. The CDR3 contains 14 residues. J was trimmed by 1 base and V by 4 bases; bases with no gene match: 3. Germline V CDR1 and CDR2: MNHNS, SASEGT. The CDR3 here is CASSATGPNTEAFF. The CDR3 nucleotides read TGTGCCAGCAGTGCGACAGGGCCGAACACTGAAGCTTTCTTT.